This T cell receptor (beta chain) originates from a study of identical twins. The CDR3 loop spans 14 amino acids. Germline loops: CDR1 SGHTA, CDR2 FQGNSA. V lost 2 bases to trimming and J lost 3 bases, with 11 bases between them. TCRdb redid the calling of the 5' RACE reads with MiXCR, one entry per CDR3 protein. The table lists around 100,000 distinct CDR3 sequences, about 6.1% of them singletons. This clonotype was counted only a few times. Among all donors, each was a healthy Caucasian. The chain uses TRBV7-2 and TRBJ2-7; D remains unclear. The sequencing sample was made of memory T cells sorted from blood. The TCR originated in a woman in her fifties or sixties in good health. The CDR3, as DNA: TGTGCCAGCAGCTTACTCGCGTCGTACTACGAGCAGTACGTC. Its translation is CASSLLASYYEQYV.